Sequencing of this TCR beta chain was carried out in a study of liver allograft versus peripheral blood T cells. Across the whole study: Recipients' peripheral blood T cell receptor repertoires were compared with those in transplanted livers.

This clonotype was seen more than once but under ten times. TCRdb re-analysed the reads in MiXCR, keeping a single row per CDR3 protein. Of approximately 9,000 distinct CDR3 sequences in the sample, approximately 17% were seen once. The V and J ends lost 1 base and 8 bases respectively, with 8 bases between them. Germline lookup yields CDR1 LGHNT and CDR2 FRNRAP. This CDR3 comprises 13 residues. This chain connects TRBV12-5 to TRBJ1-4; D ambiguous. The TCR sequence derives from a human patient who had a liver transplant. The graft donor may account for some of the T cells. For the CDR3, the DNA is TGTGCTAGTGGTTTGGCAGGAGGGGAAAAACTGTTTTTT. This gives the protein CASGLAGGEKLFF.